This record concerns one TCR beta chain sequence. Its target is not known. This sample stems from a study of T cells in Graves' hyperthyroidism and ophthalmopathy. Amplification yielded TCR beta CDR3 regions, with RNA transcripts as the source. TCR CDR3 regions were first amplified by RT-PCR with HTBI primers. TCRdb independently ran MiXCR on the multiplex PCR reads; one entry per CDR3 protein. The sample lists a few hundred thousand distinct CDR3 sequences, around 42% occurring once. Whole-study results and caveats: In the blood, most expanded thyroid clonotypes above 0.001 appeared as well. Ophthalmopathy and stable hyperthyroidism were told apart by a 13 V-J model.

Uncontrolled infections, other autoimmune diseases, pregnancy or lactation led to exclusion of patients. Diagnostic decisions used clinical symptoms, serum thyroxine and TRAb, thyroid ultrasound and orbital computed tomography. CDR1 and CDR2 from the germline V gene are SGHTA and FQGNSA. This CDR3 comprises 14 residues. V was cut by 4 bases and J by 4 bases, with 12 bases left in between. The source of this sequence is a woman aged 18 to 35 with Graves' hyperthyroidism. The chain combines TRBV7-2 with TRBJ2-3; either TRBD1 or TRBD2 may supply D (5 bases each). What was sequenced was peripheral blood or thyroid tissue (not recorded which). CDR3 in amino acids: CASSSIVGADTQYF. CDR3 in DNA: TGTGCCAGCAGCTCTATCGTGGGGGCAGATACGCAGTATTTT.